This TCR beta chain was profiled in a study of blood T cell repertoires in COVID-19. In the study overall: Samples came from the United States, Italy and Spain, spanning acute and convalescent COVID-19. In each case, the material was cDNA or gDNA derived from T cells, B-cell-depleted T cells, or PBMCs.

There are 14 residues in the CDR3. Trimming removed 10 bases at V and 4 bases at J, with 17 bases between. Looked up from germline, CDR1 is LNHDA and CDR2 is SQIVND (reference sequence). Profiling relied on immunoSEQ multiplex PCR, and the TCRdb table lists in-frame clones only, not all of them. The repertoire consists of about 65,000 clones, with approximately 93% occurring once and the leading ten covering less than 3.5%. This chain joins TRBV19 and TRBJ2-1; TRBD1 is a possible D gene (5 bases). Sequenced: peripheral blood. This TCR was recovered from a man aged 70 or older with active COVID-19. This CDR3 is CATRKDRTYNEQFF. The CDR3 coding sequence is TGTGCCACCAGGAAAGACAGAACATACAATGAGCAGTTCTTC.